This entry concerns a single TCR beta chain. The target antigen is unknown. This entry comes from a study of memory CD4+ T cells and cytomegalovirus serostatus. CDR1 SQVTM and CDR2 ANQGSEA come from the germline V gene. There are 15 residues in the CDR3. V was cut by 4 bases and J by 0 bases, with 15 bases left in between. Assay: immunoSEQ multiplex PCR; the TCRdb copy retains only in-frame clones and omits some. Of approximately 46,000 clones listed, under 80% are singletons. The study's findings and limits: Suggested: most of the CMV-linked TCR signature lies in CD4+ memory cells.

The sort gate was single viable CD3+CD4+CD8-CD45RO+ cells for memory CD4+ T cells. CD4+ T cells were isolated by positive magnetic selection. Input material: memory CD4+ T cells from blood. This sequence joins TRBV29-1 and TRBJ1-1; D is ambiguous. The receptor comes from an adult in good health and CMV-seronegative. The CDR3: CSVGYTEHLNTEAFF. Written as DNA, the CDR3 is TGCAGCGTTGGGTACACTGAACATTTGAACACTGAAGCTTTCTTT.